The rows below give T cell receptor beta chains drawn from one sample of a study of OX40 agonist ivuxolimab in advanced cancers. Sequencing used immunoSEQ multiplex PCR; TCRdb keeps in-frame clones, though not all of them. In the table there are around 58,000 clones, around 87% of which are singletons. The source material was CD4+ or CD8+ T cells sorted from blood, sampled in a trial of the OX40 agonist ivuxolimab. The receptors derive from an adult with an advanced solid tumor such as melanoma, head and neck, liver or kidney cancer. CDR3s include the opening cysteine and the closing phenylalanine or tryptophan. A D gene is named only where the DNA matches it firmly. Clone size appears in some rows only: once, few, many, or a class for an expanded clone.

few	TRBV4-3	TRBD1	TRBJ1-2	TGCGCCAGCAGCCAAGAGGCCAGGGGGAAATATGGCTACACCTTC	CASSQEARGKYGYTF
.	TRBV29-1	.	TRBJ1-5	TGCAGCGTTGCACTCGGTAGTAGCAATCAGCCCCAGCATTTT	CSVALGSSNQPQHF
.	TRBV6-4	.	TRBJ2-2	TGTGCCACCAGAGGGAACAGCAACACCGGGGAGCTGTTTTTT	CATRGNSNTGELFF
few	TRBV5-1	.	TRBJ2-2	TGCGCCAGCAGCTTGACGGGTGCGACCGGGGAGCTGTTTTTT	CASSLTGATGELFF
.	TRBV7-8	.	TRBJ1-1	TGTGCCAGCAGCTTAGGGGGCAGGACTCCTGAAGCTTTCTTT	CASSLGGRTPEAFF
.	TRBV7-9	.	TRBJ2-3	TGTGCCAGCAGCTTAGTGGCGTGGGGCAGCTCAGATACGCAGTATTTT	CASSLVAWGSSDTQYF
once	TRBV19	TRBD1	TRBJ1-4	TGTGCCAGTAGCCTAGGGGGCTACAATGAAAAACTGTTTTTT	CASSLGGYNEKLFF
.	TRBV7-2	.	TRBJ2-3	TGTGCCAGCAGCCAACAGGTTACAGATACGCAGTATTTT	CASSQQVTDTQYF
.	TRBV6-1	.	TRBJ2-1	TGTGCCAGCAGTGTCGGAGTTTACAATGAGCAGTTCTTC	CASSVGVYNEQFF
.	TRBV19	.	TRBJ1-5	TGTGCCAGTAGTATCGGGATCCTTAGCAATCAGCCCCAGCATTTT	CASSIGILSNQPQHF
.	TRBV7-7	.	TRBJ2-5	TGTGCTAGCAGCTTAGGCGGCCGGGCCGGGGAGACCCAGTACTTC	CASSLGGRAGETQYF